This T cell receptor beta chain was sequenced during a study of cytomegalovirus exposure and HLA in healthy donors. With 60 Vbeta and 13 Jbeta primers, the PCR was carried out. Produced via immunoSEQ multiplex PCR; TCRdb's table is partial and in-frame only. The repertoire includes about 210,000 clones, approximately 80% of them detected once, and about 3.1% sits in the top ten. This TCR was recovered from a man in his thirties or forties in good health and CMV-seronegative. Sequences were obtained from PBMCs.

DNA of the CDR3: TGTGCCAGCAGTGTATTAGGGGTTAATGAAAAACTGTTTTTT. Its protein is CASSVLGVNEKLFF. The chain couples TRBV2 to TRBJ1-4; D perhaps matches TRBD1 (5 bases). With 4 bases removed from V and 4 bases from J, the gap between germline ends came to 10 bases. This CDR3 is built from 14 residues. Germline V gene data show CDR1 as SNHLY and CDR2 as FYNNEI. The variable domain in full, with the rest retrieved from reference TRBV2 and TRBJ1-4, is EPEVTQTPSHQVTQMGQEVILRCVPISNHLYFYWYRQILGQKVEFLVSFYNNEISEKSEIFDDQFSVERPDGSNFTLKIRSTKLEDSAMYFCASSVLGVNEKLFFGSGTQLSVL.